The source of this T cell receptor (beta chain) is a study of patients and donors after allogeneic stem cell transplantation. Each CDR3 protein is one row after TCRdb ran MiXCR on the RT-PCR reads. Here the sample spans fewer than 500,000 distinct CDR3 sequences, roughly 16% being singletons. From germline, CDR1 is LGHDT and CDR2 YNNKEL (reference sequence). V shed 4 bases and J shed 0 bases, with 12 bases lying between them. The CDR3 totals 16 residues. This clonotype has a count of ten or more. The rearrangement uses TRBV3-1 and TRBJ2-2; D ambiguous. The sample taken for sequencing was blood, either unsorted or a sorted T cell fraction (not recorded which). This receptor was obtained from a human donor who was either an allogeneic HSCT recipient or a stem cell or donor lymphocyte infusion donor (not recorded which). It is not recorded whose cells these are; they may come from a transplant donor. This chain's CDR3 is CASSRPTPTNTGELFF. The CDR3 DNA follows: TGTGCCAGCAGCCGACCGACGCCTACGAACACCGGGGAGCTGTTTTTT.